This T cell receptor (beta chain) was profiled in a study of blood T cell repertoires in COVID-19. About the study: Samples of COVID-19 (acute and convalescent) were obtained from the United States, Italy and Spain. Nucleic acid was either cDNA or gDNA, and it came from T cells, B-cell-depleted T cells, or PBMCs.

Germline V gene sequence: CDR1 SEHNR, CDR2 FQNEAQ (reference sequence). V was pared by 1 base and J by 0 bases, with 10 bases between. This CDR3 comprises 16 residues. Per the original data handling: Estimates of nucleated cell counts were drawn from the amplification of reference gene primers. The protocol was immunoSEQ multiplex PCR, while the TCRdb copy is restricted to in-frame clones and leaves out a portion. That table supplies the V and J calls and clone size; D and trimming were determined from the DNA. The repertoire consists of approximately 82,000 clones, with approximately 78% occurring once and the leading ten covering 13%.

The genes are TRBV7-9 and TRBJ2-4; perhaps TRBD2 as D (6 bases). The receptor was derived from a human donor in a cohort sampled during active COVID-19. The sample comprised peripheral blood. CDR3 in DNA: TGTGCCAGCAGCTTAGGGGGGGTCCTAGCCAAAAACATTCAGTACTTC. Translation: CASSLGGVLAKNIQYF.